This paragraph covers one TCR beta chain sequence. This clone was detected many times. Its antigen is currently not known. With the read ending 3 residues before the CDR3 end, the germline J gene is used to fill in that end. Equivalent amounts of genomic DNA from CVID and control samples were used as sequencing input. For every sample, a 60 bp segment covering the rearranged TCRbeta CDR3 region was amplified and then sequenced. TCRbeta amplification used the immunoSEQ assay, a bias-corrected multiplex PCR with high-throughput sequencing. Per the source publication's procedure: Every unique nucleotide sequence was considered a clone and was annotated with V, D and J genes, copy number and frequency. Sequences were labeled productive if in frame, and non-productive if out of frame or containing stop codons. As previously described, clonality was computed from Shannon's entropy. The predicted amino acid sequences of productive clones were used to derive mean CDR3 Kyte-Doolittle hydropathy. Hierarchical clustering of scaled V gene usage was performed with the R hclust function using Manhattan distance and complete linkage. Sharing of clones by CDR3 amino acid sequence was evaluated through resampling of 12 repertoires per group over 100 rounds. Repertoires were searched for 60 to 80 published EBV-specific and about 250 published CMV-specific TCRbeta sequences. A couple of CVID samples that yielded fewer than 10,000 sequences were excluded from the analysis, so fewer than 45 CVID repertoires were retained. This is the immuneACCESS table as TCRdb keeps it, with only in-frame sequences that have V and J called. A part of the clones is gone; compared with another copy, unresolved V genes explain less than half, and the rest is unexplained. Clone size and V and J calls were adopted from that table, with D and trimming inferred from the DNA. For this sample, 30,000 to 40,000 clones are listed, none of them singletons. Over 0.95% of the sample is taken by the ten largest.

This sample was included in a study of T cell clonality in common variable immunodeficiency (dated by TCRdb to about 2015). Overall study results and their limits: Correlations between repertoire features and clinical complications were limited by patient heterogeneity within the CVID cohort. Fewer TCRbeta clones were shared among CVID subjects than among healthy controls (p < 0.0001). Even though DNA input was equal, the average per sample came to 75,000 to 95,000 unique sequences for controls compared with 25,000 to 40,000 for CVID samples. According to the authors, finding the cause of the higher clonality in CVID would require sequencing the repertoires of T cell subpopulations. TCRbeta clonality was higher in CVID subjects than in healthy controls (t-test p = 0.018), and the increase was most characteristic of about a third of subjects. CVID TCRbeta sequences were reported to have fewer deletions and N-nucleotide insertions and to lack highly modified clones with 13 or more V deletions.

Most CVID patients and most healthy controls were of Caucasian heritage. Heparinized peripheral whole blood samples of about 4.5 to 8 ml were collected from each donor. Genomic DNA from adults with common variable immune deficiency (CVID) and from healthy adult controls was used for sequencing of TCRbeta CDR3 repertoires. A total of around 22 healthy adult volunteers (approximately 12 female and 10 or so male; age range roughly 20 to 66 years, mean age about 34) were included in the control group. Diluted blood was density-centrifuged over Hypaque 1077 or Ficoll-Paque to isolate peripheral blood mononuclear cells. Unsorted mononuclear cells served as the source of genomic DNA, which was extracted either by Qiagen column purification or by a centrifugation-based method. Here V drops 0 bases and J drops 1 base, and the junction holds 0 bases not matched to any gene. Reading from cysteine to phenylalanine, the CDR3 counts 15 amino acids. Shown are 36 bases from within the CDR3, in frame from base 1. Via the germline V gene, CDR1 is LGHNT and CDR2 FRNRAP.

The receptor's source is a person aged 18-69 years in good health. The rearrangement combines TRBV12-5 with TRBJ2-3; the central 8 bases match TRBD1. Specimen: peripheral blood mononuclear cells. This receptor has the CDR3 CASGLVQGGTDTQYF. The CDR3 DNA, read in part, is TGTGCTAGTGGTTTGGTACAGGGGGGCACAGATACG.